The 22 T cell receptor beta chains reported below all come from one sample, sequenced in a study of blood T cell repertoires in COVID-19. Sequencing used immunoSEQ multiplex PCR; TCRdb keeps in-frame clones, though not all of them. The data hold over 65,000 clones, with roughly 90% observed a single time. The sample comprised peripheral blood. All receptors come from a man between 50 and 59 years old with active COVID-19.

CDR3 sequence: CASGRGGANVLTF. The CDR3 DNA follows: TGTGCCAGCGGTCGGGGTGGGGCCAACGTCCTGACTTTC. The chain recombines TRBV9 with TRBJ2-6; maybe TRBD2 (5 bases). The V end was cut by 7 bases, the J end by 3 bases, with 8 bases between. CDR1 and CDR2 (germline): SGDLS, YYNGEE. This CDR3 is built from 13 residues.

The chain couples TRBV4-3 to TRBJ2-7; TRBD1 matches 10 bases. With 4 bases clipped from V and 2 bases from J, the junction kept 2 bases outside the gene matches. CDR3 length: 14 amino acids. Germline V lookup: CDR1 LGHNA, CDR2 YSLEER. The CDR3 reads CASSRDRGPYEQYF. As DNA, the CDR3 is TGCGCCAGCAGCCGGGACAGGGGCCCCTACGAGCAGTACTTC.

This sequence joins TRBV7-9 and TRBJ1-6, with no clear D. Germline CDR1 reads SEHNR; CDR2 reads FQNEAQ (reference sequence). There are 17 residues in the CDR3. Trimming cost V 2 bases and J 3 bases, with 14 bases left between them. DNA for the CDR3: TGTGCCAGCAGCTTAATGGTGACAAGCAGCTATAATTCACCCCTCCACTTT. Amino acids: CASSLMVTSSYNSPLHF.

This CDR3 is CASRGGGSVTGELFF. As DNA, the CDR3 is TGTGCCAGCAGAGGAGGAGGGTCGGTCACCGGGGAGCTGTTTTTT. J is TRBJ2-2 and V is TRBV9, with D possibly TRBD2 on 6 matching bases. In germline, CDR1 is SGDLS, CDR2 YYNGEE. This CDR3 contains 15 residues. Trimming took 5 bases from V and 4 from J, leaving 15 bases between them.

This chain links TRBV5-1 with TRBJ1-3; tentatively, D is TRBD1 (5 bases). The V end was cut by 4 bases, the J end by 2 bases, with 16 bases between. Per the germline V gene, CDR1 is SGHRS and CDR2 is YFSETQ. The CDR3 extends over 16 amino acids. CDR3 bases: TGCGCCAGCAGCGGGGGGGAGGTTAAAGCTGGAAACACCATATATTTT. Translation: CASSGGEVKAGNTIYF.

The chain employs TRBV15 and TRBJ2-1, with D maybe TRBD2 (5 bases). Germline CDR1 LNHNV, CDR2 YYDKDF (reference sequence). The CDR3 length is 13 residues. The V end was cut by 2 bases, the J end by 10 bases, with 12 bases between. The CDR3 region is CATSRPGRGEQFF. The CDR3 DNA sequence: TGTGCCACCAGCAGACCCGGTCGCGGGGAGCAGTTCTTC.

The rearrangement uses TRBV5-4 and TRBJ2-7; TRBD1 matches 9 bases. Germline CDR1 reads SGHNT; CDR2 reads YYREEE (reference sequence). This CDR3 is 14 amino acids long. The trim removed 2 bases at V and 2 bases at J, leaving 2 bases unmatched. CDR3 region: CASSFRDRAYEQYF. DNA of the CDR3: TGTGCCAGCAGCTTCCGGGACAGGGCCTACGAGCAGTACTTC.

The V gene is TRBV6-5, the J gene TRBJ2-1, with TRBD2 as a possible D gene (6 bases). The V end lost 4 bases, the J end lost 3 bases, and 16 bases lay between the germline ends. CDR3 size: 16 residues. The germline V gene has CDR1 MNHEY and CDR2 SVGAGI. CDR3 in amino acids: CASSSRGTALYNEQFF. The DNA of the CDR3 is TGTGCCAGCAGTTCCCGCGGGACGGCCCTCTACAATGAGCAGTTCTTC.

This clone was seen a handful of times. The rearrangement links TRBV10-3 to TRBJ2-7; the match to TRBD1 covers 9 bases. V shed 6 bases and J 1 base; nucleotides not matched to a gene: 4. The CDR3 is 14 residues long. Germline values: CDR1 ENHRY, CDR2 SYGVKD. In DNA, the CDR3 is TGTGCCATCAGCGCGACAGGGGGTTCCTACGAGCAGTACTTC. Amino acid sequence: CAISATGGSYEQYF.

The rearrangement links TRBV28 to TRBJ2-2; 12 nucleotides line up with TRBD1. The CDR3 length is 15 residues. Losses at the gene ends were 4 bases for V and 7 bases for J; bases not matched to a gene: 4. CDR1 is MDHEN, CDR2 SYDVKM, per germline. This CDR3 is CASSWGTGGIGELFF. The CDR3 nucleotides are TGTGCCAGCAGTTGGGGGACAGGGGGCATCGGGGAGCTGTTTTTT.

Remarks on this clone: In the same sample, other DNA sequences code for this CDR3. The rearrangement links TRBV9 to TRBJ2-2; 8 bases are a match to TRBD2. Germline-derived CDR1 and CDR2 are SGDLS and YYNGEE. J lost 2 bases, V lost 2 bases, and 5 bases had no gene match. This CDR3 comprises 16 residues. In DNA, the CDR3 is TGTGCCAGCAGCGTTCGGGCGGGGGGCAACACCGGGGAGCTGTTTTTT. It translates to CASSVRAGGNTGELFF.

This chain joins TRBV7-3 and TRBJ2-3; TRBD2 aligns across 11 bases. This CDR3 is built from 15 residues. Germline assignment: CDR1 SGHTA and CDR2 FQGTGA. The junction had 3 bases not matched to a gene; V was cut back by 2 bases and J by 5 bases. The CDR3: CASSLVAGGEDTQYF. CDR3 DNA sequence: TGTGCCAGCAGCTTAGTAGCGGGAGGGGAAGATACGCAGTATTTT.

This sequence joins TRBV3-1 (or the pseudogene TRBV3-2) and TRBJ1-4; TRBD1 might be the D (6 bases). V lost 2 bases to trimming and J lost 7 bases, with 8 bases between them. This CDR3 spans 13 amino acids. The germline V gene has CDR1 LGHDT and CDR2 YNNKEL (reference sequence). The CDR3 bases are TGTGCCAGCAGCCAAAGGGGGAGTGAAAAACTGTTTTTT. Its translation: CASSQRGSEKLFF.

The chain employs TRBV19 and TRBJ2-5; 10 positions agree with TRBD1. CDR1 and CDR2 from the germline V gene are LNHDA and SQIVND (reference sequence). With 5 bases clipped from V and 5 bases from J, the junction kept 8 bases outside the gene matches. The CDR3 has 15 residues. CDR3 coding DNA: TGTGCCAGTAGTCGGTCCGGGACAGGGGTGGAGACCCAGTACTTC. Translation gives CASSRSGTGVETQYF.

The chain carries TRBV27 and TRBJ1-2, with TRBD1 matching over 7 bases. J gave up 4 bases and V 4 bases, and 9 bases lay outside the gene matches. This CDR3 is 15 amino acids long. Germline V gene data show CDR1 as MNHEY and CDR2 as SMNVEV (reference sequence). CDR3 residues: CASSWDSSTLYGYTF. As DNA, the CDR3 is TGTGCCAGCAGTTGGGACAGCTCTACACTCTATGGCTACACCTTC.

The chain is built from TRBV7-8 and TRBJ1-2; D not resolved. The V gene's germline CDR1 is SGHVS and CDR2 FQNEAQ. V lost 5 bases and J lost 4, with 20 bases in between. The CDR3 runs 16 residues. CDR3 DNA: TGTGCCAGCAGCCGAGTTGTCGGGGTCGAAGGCTATGGCTACACCTTC. Protein: CASSRVVGVEGYGYTF.

The rearrangement joins TRBV2 to TRBJ1-2, with D maybe TRBD1 (5 bases). In germline, CDR1 is SNHLY, CDR2 FYNNEI. V dropped 6 bases and J dropped 0 bases, with 20 bases sitting between them. The CDR3 is made up of 17 amino acids. As DNA, the CDR3 is TGTGCCAGCAGCCCCGGGGGAGGCCGCCTTACTAACTATGGCTACACCTTC. Translation gives CASSPGGGRLTNYGYTF.

V and J are TRBV6-2 or TRBV6-3 and TRBJ2-7, with D perhaps matching TRBD2 (6 bases). From germline, CDR1 is MNHEY and CDR2 SVGEGT. Trimming left V 3 bases short and J 6 bases short, with 15 bases between. There are 14 residues in the CDR3. The CDR3 here is CASSYSGPQGEQYF. The CDR3 DNA follows: TGTGCCAGCAGTTATAGCGGTCCTCAAGGCGAGCAGTACTTC.

The CDR3 loop is CASSDGRGGSPYEQYF. DNA of the CDR3: TGCGCCAGCAGTGATGGCCGGGGAGGGAGCCCCTACGAGCAGTACTTC. V usage is TRBV10-2 and J usage is TRBJ2-7; 7 bases align to TRBD2. CDR3 length equals 16 residues. CDR1 WSHSY and CDR2 SAAADI come from the germline V gene. V was pared by 3 bases and J by 2 bases, with 10 bases of the junction left unmatched.

This clone was detected once. The rearrangement joins TRBV9 to TRBJ2-1, with 8 bases aligning to TRBD1. V shed 3 bases and J 6 bases; nucleotides not matched to a gene: 8. Germline V gives CDR1 SGDLS, CDR2 YYNGEE. CDR3 length: 15 residues. CDR3 in amino acids: CASSAHHGQGNEQFF. The CDR3 DNA is TGTGCCAGCAGCGCCCACCACGGACAGGGCAATGAGCAGTTCTTC. Supplemented by reference TRBV9 and TRBJ2-1, the full variable domain reads DSGVTQTPKHLITATGQRVTLRCSPRSGDLSVYWYQQSLDQGLQFLIQYYNGEERAKGNILERFSAQQFPDLHSELNLSSLELGDSALYFCASSAHHGQGNEQFFGPGTRLTVL.

The chain links TRBV19 to TRBJ2-7; D is unclear. Germline assignment: CDR1 LNHDA and CDR2 SQIVND (reference sequence). V was pared by 5 bases and J by 0 bases, with 8 bases between. The CDR3 contains 13 residues. The CDR3 reads CASSPRLSYEQYF. The CDR3 DNA is TGTGCCAGTAGTCCGCGACTCTCCTACGAGCAGTACTTC.

The J gene is TRBJ2-7, the V gene TRBV9; D is possibly TRBD2 (7 bases). The CDR3 is made up of 14 amino acids. Germline values: CDR1 SGDLS, CDR2 YYNGEE. V was clipped by 1 base and J by 5 bases, with 13 bases between them. The CDR3 sequence is CASSVSTGGHEQYF. In nucleotides, the CDR3 is TGTGCCAGCAGCGTATCCACGGGGGGCCACGAGCAGTACTTC.